These T cell receptor beta chains were read from a single sample in a study of OX40 agonist ivuxolimab in advanced cancers. The assay was immunoSEQ multiplex PCR, and TCRdb's table has in-frame clones only and misses some. Of about 60,000 clones in the sample, roughly 84% were seen once. The sequencing here drew on CD4+ or CD8+ T cells sorted from blood, taken in a trial of the OX40 agonist ivuxolimab. The receptors derive from an adult with an advanced solid tumor such as melanoma, head and neck, liver or kidney cancer. Each CDR3 is given with its conserved first and last residue. Each record gives: clone size, D gene, J gene, V gene, CDR3 DNA, CDR3 protein. A D gene is named only where the DNA matches it firmly. The size entry is marked missing in some rows and otherwise reads once, few, many or a size class.

NA	TRBD1	TRBJ1-4	TRBV25-1	TGTGCCAGCAGTGCGCGACAGGGGGTAGGGGAAAAACTGTTTTTT	CASSARQGVGEKLFF
NA	NA	TRBJ2-3	TRBV5-4	TGTGCCAGCAGCTTGGCCCGACAGCGTGCTAGCACAGATACGCAGTATTTT	CASSLARQRASTDTQYF
NA	NA	TRBJ1-4	TRBV4-2	TGTGCCAGCAGCGGACGCACAGGGAAGGCTAATGAAAAACTGTTTTTT	CASSGRTGKANEKLFF
NA	NA	TRBJ2-7	TRBV28	TGTGCCAGCGTTAGAGGTCGACAGAACTACGAGCAGTACTTC	CASVRGRQNYEQYF
NA	TRBD1	TRBJ2-7	TRBV6-1	TGTGCCAGCGTGAAGTCAGGGGGCTACTCCTACGAGCAGTACTTC	CASVKSGGYSYEQYF
few	TRBD2	TRBJ2-7	TRBV7-9	TGTGCCAGCAGCTTAGTGGCGGGGGCCTACGAGCAGTACTTC	CASSLVAGAYEQYF
NA	NA	TRBJ1-6	TRBV10-2	TGCGCCAGCAAGGTGGGGCAGAATAATTCACCCCTCCACTTT	CASKVGQNNSPLHF
NA	NA	TRBJ2-7	TRBV30	TGTGCCTGGAGCCACAACAGAGGGGCAGGGCAGTACTTC	CAWSHNRGAGQYF
NA	NA	TRBJ2-3	TRBV7-9	TGTGCCAGCAGCCACACAGATACGCAGTATTTT	CASSHTDTQYF
once	NA	TRBJ1-1	TRBV4-1	TGCGCCAGCAGCCAGGGGCTGGTGTACACTGAAGCTTTCTTT	CASSQGLVYTEAFF
NA	NA	TRBJ2-7	TRBV7-2	TGTGCCAGCAGCCCCAGACTGAGCTCCTACGAGCAGTACTTC	CASSPRLSSYEQYF
NA	NA	TRBJ1-5	TRBV9	TGTGCCAGCAGCCCTGGGGCCCATTCCAATCAGCCCCAGCATTTT	CASSPGAHSNQPQHF
NA	NA	TRBJ2-2	TRBV7-2	TGTGCCAGCAGCCTAGCGACCCCCACCGGGGAGCTGTTTTTT	CASSLATPTGELFF
NA	NA	TRBJ2-7	TRBV27	TGTGCCAGCAGTTACAGGGTTAGTTCCTACGAGCAGTACTTC	CASSYRVSSYEQYF
once	TRBD2	TRBJ2-7	TRBV6-5	TGTGCCAGCGCCTCACCCCCAGGGACTAAGTACTTC	CASASPPGTKYF
once	NA	TRBJ1-1	TRBV12-5	TGTGCTAGTGGTTTCGGGCAGCTGAACACTGAAGCTTTCTTT	CASGFGQLNTEAFF
once	NA	TRBJ1-1	TRBV30	TGTGCCTGGAGTGTACAGCACGGGGTGGGAACTGAAGCTTTCTTT	CAWSVQHGVGTEAFF
NA	TRBD2	TRBJ2-2	TRBV9	TGTGCCAGCAGCGTAGGAGCGGGAGACGGCACCGGGGAGCTGTTTTTT	CASSVGAGDGTGELFF
NA	NA	TRBJ2-5	TRBV6-1	TGTGCCAGCGTCGGCCCTACCAAAGAGACCCAGTACTTC	CASVGPTKETQYF
NA	TRBD1	TRBJ1-2	TRBV9	TGTGCCAGCAGTGTGGGACAGGGAGTATCAGGTAGTGGCTACACCTTC	CASSVGQGVSGSGYTF
NA	NA	TRBJ1-2	TRBV19	TGTGCCAGTAGTATAGGGCCGTTCAGGATTAACTATGGCTACACCTTC	CASSIGPFRINYGYTF
NA	NA	TRBJ1-5	TRBV2	TGTGCCAGCAGTGAGCAAGGGAGCAATCAGCCCCAGCATTTT	CASSEQGSNQPQHF
NA	TRBD1	TRBJ1-6	TRBV7-6	TGTGCCAGCAGCTTAAACAGGGGTAATTCACCCCTCCACTTT	CASSLNRGNSPLHF
NA	NA	TRBJ2-2	TRBV30	TGTGCCTGGAGATCTTACTTCACCGGGGAGCTGTTTTTT	CAWRSYFTGELFF
NA	TRBD2	TRBJ2-7	TRBV7-2	TGTGCCAGCAGCTTCGGACTAGGTCCCTACGAGCAGTACTTC	CASSFGLGPYEQYF
NA	TRBD1	TRBJ1-5	TRBV2	TGTGCCAGCAGCGTCCGACAGGGTCAGCCCCAGCATTTT	CASSVRQGQPQHF
once	NA	TRBJ2-7	TRBV28	TGTGCCAGCAGTTTGGACAGCCGATTCTCCTACGAGCAGTACTTC	CASSLDSRFSYEQYF
NA	TRBD1	TRBJ1-1	TRBV5-1	TGCGCCAGCAGCCCAGGACAGGGGCCCAATGAAGCTTTCTTT	CASSPGQGPNEAFF
NA	NA	TRBJ2-5	TRBV5-4	TGTGCCAGCAGCTTGGCCCAGCAAGAGACCCAGTACTTC	CASSLAQQETQYF